Presented here are 30 T cell receptor beta chains from one specimen sequenced in a study of cytomegalovirus exposure and HLA in healthy donors. Researchers ran the PCR with 60 Vbeta and 13 Jbeta primers. Only in-frame clones appear in the TCRdb table, and some are missing; sequencing was by immunoSEQ multiplex PCR. The data show roughly 90,000 clones, approximately 90% seen once. The specimen was PBMCs. These receptors were obtained from a man aged 18 to 29 in good health and CMV-seronegative.

In this sample, this clone turned up once. The chain recombines TRBV7-2 with TRBJ2-7, with 7 bases lining up with TRBD1. Germline V CDR1 and CDR2: SGHTA, FQGNSA. V lost 5 bases and J lost 2; bases outside the gene matches: 15. CDR3 size: 17 residues. DNA of the CDR3: TGTGCCAGCAGCCCACCCAAGACAGGGTGGAAGACCTACGAGCAGTACTTC. Translated: CASSPPKTGWKTYEQYF.

V and J are TRBV19 and TRBJ2-1, with 10 bases fitting TRBD2. The CDR3 contains 17 residues. The V gene's germline CDR1 is LNHDA and CDR2 SQIVND (reference sequence). V was pared by 5 bases and J by 2 bases, with 9 bases of the junction left unmatched. CDR3 loop: CASSPFAGTSAYNEQFF. The CDR3 DNA reads TGTGCCAGTAGTCCATTTGCGGGGACTAGCGCCTACAATGAGCAGTTCTTC.

V and J are TRBV4-1 and TRBJ2-7, with TRBD2 identical over 8 bases. Germline-derived CDR1 and CDR2 are MGHRA and YSYEKL. V trimming: 2 bases; J trimming: 6 bases; junction bases outside the gene matches: 12. The CDR3 has 16 residues. CDR3 sequence: CASSQWSSGSVGEQYF. CDR3 DNA sequence: TGCGCCAGCAGCCAATGGTCAAGCGGGAGTGTGGGCGAGCAGTACTTC.

This clone was recorded once. The chain recombines TRBV5-1 with TRBJ2-1; D might be TRBD1 (6 bases). The CDR3 consists of 16 residues. Germline V CDR1 and CDR2: SGHRS, YFSETQ. V gave up 2 bases and J gave up 1 base, with 13 bases separating them. The CDR3 nucleotides read TGCGCCAGCAGCTTAGGGTCCCAGGGGTCCTACAATGAGCAGTTCTTC. Amino acids: CASSLGSQGSYNEQFF.

The chain employs TRBV9 and TRBJ2-3; 10 bases are a match to TRBD1. This CDR3 is built from 17 residues. V lost 2 bases, J lost 6 bases, and 12 bases stayed unmatched. Germline values: CDR1 SGDLS, CDR2 YYNGEE. CDR3 amino acids: CASSVRTGTGVRDTQYF. CDR3 nucleotides: TGTGCCAGCAGCGTCCGGACCGGGACAGGGGTTCGGGATACGCAGTATTTT.

V gene TRBV5-1 combines with J gene TRBJ1-2; 7 bases line up with TRBD1. Germline values: CDR1 SGHRS, CDR2 YFSETQ. The CDR3 consists of 14 residues. V lost 0 bases to trimming and J lost 5 bases; unmatched junction nucleotides: 4. The CDR3 DNA is TGCGCCAGCAGCTTGGAGACAGGGCGATATGGCTACACCTTC. It specifies CASSLETGRYGYTF.

The chain employs TRBV9 and TRBJ1-1, with a tentative D call TRBD1 (6 bases). Trimming cost V 0 bases and J 1 base, with 13 bases left between them. Per the germline V gene, CDR1 is SGDLS and CDR2 is YYNGEE. The CDR3 runs 16 residues. CDR3 sequence reads: CASSVEQGRSNTEAFF. For the CDR3, the DNA is TGTGCCAGCAGCGTAGAACAGGGTAGGTCGAACACTGAAGCTTTCTTT.

The sample holds a few counts of this clone. V gene TRBV6-4 combines with J gene TRBJ2-3; possibly TRBD1 for D (5 bases). V gave up 5 bases and J gave up 0 bases, with 12 bases separating them. Germline CDR1 and CDR2: MRHNA and SNTAGT. The CDR3 covers 15 residues. CDR3 nucleotides: TGTGCCAGCAGTCAAGGGGATGCTAGCACAGATACGCAGTATTTT. It codes for CASSQGDASTDTQYF.

This rearrangement joins TRBV28 to TRBJ1-1; a weak D match, TRBD1 (6 bases). The CDR3 is 14 residues long. V lost 5 bases to trimming and J lost 5 bases, with 15 bases between them. In germline, CDR1 is MDHEN, CDR2 SYDVKM. CDR3 loop: CASSRGGTGTEAFF. CDR3 nucleotides: TGTGCCAGCAGTCGGGGGGGCACAGGGACTGAAGCTTTCTTT.

The rearrangement uses TRBV7-2 and TRBJ2-2; possibly TRBD2 for D (5 bases). The germline V gene encodes CDR1 SGHTA and CDR2 FQGNSA. The CDR3 is made up of 15 amino acids. Trimming pared 5 bases from V and 4 bases from J, leaving 14 bases between. CDR3 protein: CASSPRGSGTGELFF. The DNA for the CDR3 is TGTGCCAGCAGCCCCCGGGGTAGTGGCACCGGGGAGCTGTTTTTT.

The V gene is TRBV18, the J gene TRBJ2-5, with 16 nucleotides matching TRBD2. Germline V gives CDR1 KGHSH, CDR2 LQKENI. V lost 0 bases, J lost 1 base, and 2 bases stayed unmatched. CDR3 length equals 18 residues. The CDR3 coding sequence is TGTGCCAGCTCACCACCGGGACTAGCGGGAGGGCGCCAAGAGACCCAGTACTTC. Translating gives CASSPPGLAGGRQETQYF. Using reference TRBV18 and TRBJ2-5 for the parts outside the CDR3, the full variable domain is NAGVMQNPRHLVRRRGQEARLRCSPMKGHSHVYWYRQLPEEGLKFMVYLQKENIIDESGMPKERFSAEFPKEGPSILRIQQVVRGDSAAYFCASSPPGLAGGRQETQYFGPGTRLLVL.

The sample holds one count of this clone. This chain joins TRBV5-4 and TRBJ2-2, with 8 bases aligning to TRBD1. CDR1 SGHNT and CDR2 YYREEE come from the germline V gene (reference sequence). The CDR3 has 16 amino acids. With 0 bases clipped from V and 8 bases from J, the junction kept 9 bases outside the gene matches. For the CDR3, the DNA is TGTGCCAGCAGCTTGGTCAGGGGACAGGTTTTGGGGGAGCTGTTTTTT. Protein product: CASSLVRGQVLGELFF.

This rearrangement joins TRBV9 to TRBJ2-7, with D possibly TRBD1 on 6 matching bases. Trimming left V 0 bases short and J 7 bases short, with 17 bases between. The CDR3 sequence is 15 residues long. Germline-derived CDR1 and CDR2 are SGDLS and YYNGEE. CDR3 sequence (DNA): TGTGCCAGCAGCGTAGGGTCAGGGGTAACGTGGGAGCAGTACTTC. This codes for CASSVGSGVTWEQYF.

The chain recombines TRBV4-1 with TRBJ1-2; perhaps TRBD1 as D (5 bases). The CDR3 runs 15 residues. V lost 0 bases and J lost 6, with 14 bases in between. Germline CDR1 and CDR2: MGHRA and YSYEKL. The CDR3 nucleotides read TGCGCCAGCAGCCAAGATCCCCCAGGGCTCCATGGCTACACCTTC. This translates into CASSQDPPGLHGYTF.

In its sample, this clone was seen a few times. J is TRBJ1-2 and V is TRBV6-1, with D hard to call. Germline CDR1 MNHNS, CDR2 SASEGT. Between the trimmed V and J ends, which lost 0 bases and 4 bases, there was a span of 9 bases. There are 14 residues in the CDR3. The CDR3 here is CASSEALALYGYTF. In DNA form, the CDR3 reads TGTGCCAGCAGTGAAGCGTTGGCCCTCTATGGCTACACCTTC.

V is TRBV21-1 and J is TRBJ1-2; the table gives TRBD1 as D, unverified against the DNA. TRBV21-1 is tagged as a pseudogene. The CDR3 contains 17 residues. The CDR3 nucleotides read TGTGCCAGCAGCAAAGGGCTGGGACAGGAATATGTCTATGGCTACACCTTC. This gives the protein CASSKGLGQEYVYGYTF.

The V call is TRBV5-4, the J call TRBJ2-5; TRBD1 aligns across 7 bases. From germline, CDR1 is SGHNT and CDR2 YYREEE (reference sequence). With 2 bases clipped from V and 1 base from J, the junction kept 8 bases outside the gene matches. The CDR3 consists of 16 residues. CDR3 protein: CASSLAPGQSQETQYF. The DNA for the CDR3 is TGTGCCAGCAGCTTAGCGCCGGGACAGAGCCAAGAGACCCAGTACTTC.

The chain has TRBV5-4 and TRBJ2-1, with a tentative D call TRBD2 (5 bases). V was shortened by 0 bases and J by 7 bases, with 17 bases between the two germline ends. Looked up from germline, CDR1 is SGHNT and CDR2 is YYREEE (reference sequence). The CDR3 is 16 residues long. For the CDR3, the DNA is TGTGCCAGCAGCTTGGATTCCGGGGTGGCGCTTAATGAGCAGTTCTTC. It specifies CASSLDSGVALNEQFF.

V gene TRBV7-3 combines with J gene TRBJ2-3, with TRBD2 identical over 8 bases. V lost 2 bases and J lost 4; bases outside the gene matches: 5. The V gene's germline CDR1 is SGHTA and CDR2 FQGTGA. The CDR3 totals 15 residues. CDR3 region: CASSLYPAGADTQYF. CDR3 in DNA: TGTGCCAGCAGCTTATATCCAGCGGGAGCAGATACGCAGTATTTT. Using reference TRBV7-3 and TRBJ2-3 for the parts outside the CDR3, the full variable domain is GAGVSQTPSNKVTEKGKYVELRCDPISGHTALYWYRQSLGQGPEFLIYFQGTGAADDSGLPNDRFFAVRPEGSVSTLKIQRTERGDSAVYLCASSLYPAGADTQYFGPGTRLTVL.

CDR3 amino acids: CASSPGGQLWAFF. The CDR3 DNA reads TGTGCCAGCAGCCCTGGGGGCCAGTTGTGGGCTTTCTTT. J is TRBJ1-1 and V is TRBV7-9, with D possibly TRBD1 on 6 matching bases. Trimming removed 5 bases at V and 11 bases at J, with 18 bases between. Germline V CDR1 and CDR2: SEHNR, FQNEAQ (reference sequence). This CDR3 has 13 amino acids.

V gene TRBV19 combines with J gene TRBJ1-2, with TRBD1 matching over 8 bases. The CDR3 sequence is 15 residues long. V lost 3 bases and J lost 2; bases outside the gene matches: 5. Germline V gene data show CDR1 as LNHDA and CDR2 as SQIVND (reference sequence). The CDR3: CASSMGQVGNYGYTF. CDR3 bases: TGTGCCAGTAGTATGGGACAGGTTGGAAACTATGGCTACACCTTC.

This chain connects TRBV6-4 to TRBJ2-1, with 9 positions matching TRBD2. V shed 0 bases and J 5 bases; nucleotides not matched to a gene: 5. The length of the CDR3 is 16 residues. The germline V gene has CDR1 MRHNA and CDR2 SNTAGT. This CDR3 is CASSDSLAGGHNEQFF. The CDR3 nucleotides read TGTGCCAGCAGTGACTCATTGGCGGGAGGGCACAATGAGCAGTTCTTC.

This chain links TRBV28 with TRBJ2-5, with 8 bases identical to TRBD2. CDR3 length equals 15 residues. Trimming removed 2 bases from V and 6 bases from J; junction bases left unmatched: 8. In germline, CDR1 is MDHEN, CDR2 SYDVKM. CDR3 loop: CASSLAGGPIQTQYF. Written as DNA, the CDR3 is TGTGCCAGCAGTTTAGCGGGAGGCCCGATACAGACCCAGTACTTC.

V gene TRBV28 combines with J gene TRBJ1-2; the match to TRBD1 covers 11 bases. Trimming at V came to 3 bases and at J to 4 bases, leaving 1 base not matched to a gene. Germline-derived CDR1 and CDR2 are MDHEN and SYDVKM. This CDR3 is built from 14 residues. This chain's CDR3 is CASSFGTGGYGYTF. The DNA of the CDR3 is TGTGCCAGCAGTTTTGGGACAGGGGGCTATGGCTACACCTTC.

This chain uses TRBV5-6 with TRBJ1-2, with D hard to call. The CDR3 has 15 amino acids. CDR1 is SGHDT, CDR2 YYEEEE, per germline. V gave up 0 bases and J gave up 7 bases, with 16 bases separating them. In DNA, the CDR3 is TGTGCCAGCAGCTTGGGAAGCGTGGGTTTCAGTGGCTACACCTTC. Residues: CASSLGSVGFSGYTF.

The chain couples TRBV19 to TRBJ1-5; TRBD1 is a possible D gene (6 bases). Trimming stripped 4 bases from V and 6 bases from J, with 16 bases between. The CDR3 has 15 residues. Germline lookup yields CDR1 LNHDA and CDR2 SQIVND (reference sequence). The CDR3 here is CASSTRRDIGQPQHF. As DNA, the CDR3 is TGTGCCAGTAGTACTCGCCGGGACATCGGTCAGCCCCAGCATTTT. The full variable domain, rest sourced from reference TRBV19 and TRBJ1-5, is DGGITQSPKYLFRKEGQNVTLSCEQNLNHDAMYWYRQDPGQGLRLIYYSQIVNDFQKGDIAEGYSVSREKKESFPLTVTSAQKNPTAFYLCASSTRRDIGQPQHFGDGTRLSIL.

The chain links TRBV7-3 to TRBJ2-1; 10 positions match TRBD2. This CDR3 contains 16 residues. The V gene end was trimmed by 5 bases and the J gene end by 6 bases; junction bases not matched to a gene: 10. Germline V gives CDR1 SGHTA, CDR2 FQGTGA. This CDR3 reads CASSPSGLALGNEQFF. CDR3 coding DNA: TGTGCCAGCAGCCCCTCGGGACTAGCGTTAGGCAATGAGCAGTTCTTC.

The gene calls are TRBV19 and TRBJ1-5; TRBD1 matches at 7 bases. With V trimmed by 4 bases and J by 2 bases, 8 bases remained unmatched. CDR3 length: 16 residues. The germline V gene encodes CDR1 LNHDA and CDR2 SQIVND (reference sequence). This CDR3 reads CASSTSDRAGNQPQHF. The CDR3 DNA is TGTGCCAGTAGTACCTCCGACAGGGCGGGCAATCAGCCCCAGCATTTT. The whole variable domain, remainder taken from reference TRBV19 and TRBJ1-5, is DGGITQSPKYLFRKEGQNVTLSCEQNLNHDAMYWYRQDPGQGLRLIYYSQIVNDFQKGDIAEGYSVSREKKESFPLTVTSAQKNPTAFYLCASSTSDRAGNQPQHFGDGTRLSIL.

This sequence joins TRBV5-1 and TRBJ1-2, with 7 bases lining up with TRBD1. This CDR3 has 14 amino acids. V shed 0 bases and J 10 bases; nucleotides not matched to a gene: 9. Per the germline V gene, CDR1 is SGHRS and CDR2 is YFSETQ. The CDR3 nucleotides are TGCGCCAGCAGCTTGGGAGTCAGACAGGGACTCTACACCTTC. Its translation: CASSLGVRQGLYTF.

V and J are TRBV10-3 and TRBJ1-6, with TRBD1 matching 7 bases. The germline V gene has CDR1 ENHRY and CDR2 SYGVKD. This CDR3 comprises 13 residues. V lost 10 bases and J lost 5; bases outside the gene matches: 5. Here the CDR3 DNA reads TGTGCCAGCAGACAGGGTGATAATTCACCCCTCCACTTT. Amino acid sequence: CASRQGDNSPLHF.